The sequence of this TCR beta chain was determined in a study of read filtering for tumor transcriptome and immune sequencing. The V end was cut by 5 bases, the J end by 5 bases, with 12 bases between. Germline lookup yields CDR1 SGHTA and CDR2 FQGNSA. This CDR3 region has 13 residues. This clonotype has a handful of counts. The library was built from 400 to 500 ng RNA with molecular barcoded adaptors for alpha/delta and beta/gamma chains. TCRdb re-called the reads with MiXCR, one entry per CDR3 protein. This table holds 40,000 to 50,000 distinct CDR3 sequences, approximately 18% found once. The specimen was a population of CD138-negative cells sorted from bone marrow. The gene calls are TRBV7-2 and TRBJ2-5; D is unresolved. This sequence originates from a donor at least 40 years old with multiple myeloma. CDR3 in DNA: TGTGCCAGCAGCCCGAGCCCCAGGGAGACCCAGTACTTC. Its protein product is CASSPSPRETQYF. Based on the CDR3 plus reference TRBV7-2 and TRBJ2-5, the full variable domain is GAGVSQSPSNKVTEKGKDVELRCDPISGHTALYWYRQSLGQGLEFLIYFQGNSAPDKSGLPSDRFSAERTGGSVSTLTIQRTQQEDSAVYLCASSPSPRETQYFGPGTRLLVL.